A selection of T cell receptor beta chains follows, all from one sample in a study of blood T cell repertoires in COVID-19. Assay: immunoSEQ multiplex PCR; the TCRdb copy retains only in-frame clones and omits some. There are about 210,000 clones in the sample; 86% occur only once, and 5% to 7% lies in the top ten. The sequenced sample was PBMCs or T cells enriched from blood (not recorded which). These receptors all come from a man aged 40-50 years with acute COVID-19. CDR3s include the opening cysteine and the closing phenylalanine or tryptophan. A D gene is named only where the DNA matches it firmly. Size values are once, few and many counts, or a class for expanded clones, and some rows have none.

v_gene,d_gene,j_gene,abundance,CDR3nt,CDR3aa
TRBV7-3,TRBD1,TRBJ2-5,once,TGTGCCAGCAGCCTGGACAGGGGGCAGGAGACCCAGTACTTC,CASSLDRGQETQYF
TRBV18,NA,TRBJ1-1,NA,TGTGCCAGCTCACTAGGACAGCTAGCAGAGAGGGCTTTCTTT,CASSLGQLAERAFF
TRBV7-3,NA,TRBJ1-5,NA,TGTGCCAGCGGACAAGGGGGCAATCAGCCCCAGCATTTT,CASGQGGNQPQHF
TRBV27,TRBD2,TRBJ2-7,NA,TGTGCCAGCGGGTCGTCGAGCGGGAGAACCTACGAGCAGTACTTC,CASGSSSGRTYEQYF
TRBV30,TRBD2,TRBJ2-1,NA,TGTGCCTGGACTCCGGGAGGGCACGGTGTGAATGAGCAGTTCTTC,CAWTPGGHGVNEQFF
TRBV12-3/TRBV12-4,NA,TRBJ2-7,NA,TGTGCCAGCAGCCCCCATGCCTACGAGCAGTACTTC,CASSPHAYEQYF
TRBV28,NA,TRBJ1-5,NA,TGTGCCAGCAGAATGTATAGCAATCAGCCCCAGCATTTT,CASRMYSNQPQHF
TRBV30,TRBD1,TRBJ2-2,NA,TGTGCCTCCCCCTGGGACAGCTACACCGGGGAGCTGTTTTTT,CASPWDSYTGELFF
TRBV5-1,TRBD2,TRBJ2-5,NA,TGCGCCAGCAGACCAGGGACTAGCGGGACTGAGACCCAGTACTTC,CASRPGTSGTETQYF
TRBV12-5,NA,TRBJ2-1,NA,TGTGCTAGTGGGTCGACTCACAATGAGCAGTTCTTC,CASGSTHNEQFF
TRBV6-5,NA,TRBJ2-7,NA,TGTGCCAGCAGGTCCAGCGGCGAAGACGAGCAGTACTTC,CASRSSGEDEQYF
TRBV6-5,NA,TRBJ1-3,NA,TGTGCCAGCAGTTACTCGTTCAGGGCTCTAAACACCATATATTTT,CASSYSFRALNTIYF
TRBV28,TRBD2,TRBJ2-1,NA,TGTGCCAGCAGTTTATTACTAGCGGGGTACAATGAGCAGTTCTTC,CASSLLLAGYNEQFF
TRBV30,NA,TRBJ2-3,NA,TGTGCCTGGACCATAACAAGCACAGATACGCAGTATTTT,CAWTITSTDTQYF
TRBV11-2,NA,TRBJ2-3,NA,TGTGCCAGCAGTGCCGGGGATACGCAGTATTTT,CASSAGDTQYF
TRBV5-8,TRBD1,TRBJ2-1,NA,TGTGCCAGCAGCTTATCTCCCACAGGGGGGTTCTACAATGAGCAGTTCTTC,CASSLSPTGGFYNEQFF
TRBV3-1/TRBV3-2,NA,TRBJ1-2,NA,TGTGCCAGCAGCCACTTATCAGGGGATGGCTACACCTTC,CASSHLSGDGYTF
TRBV2,TRBD1,TRBJ2-2,NA,TGTGCCAGCAGATTAGACAGGGGGAGAACCGGGGAGCTGTTTTTT,CASRLDRGRTGELFF
TRBV27,NA,TRBJ1-1,NA,TGTGCCAGCAGTCCAAGACAGAACACTGAAGCTTTCTTT,CASSPRQNTEAFF
TRBV5-6,NA,TRBJ1-5,NA,TGTGCCAGCACCCTTGGTTGGGGGGGGGATCAGCCCCAGCATTTT,CASTLGWGGDQPQHF
TRBV7-6,NA,TRBJ2-1,NA,TGTGCCAGCAGCTTACTAGCGTCGAGCTCCTACAATGAGCAGTTCTTC,CASSLLASSSYNEQFF
TRBV7-9,TRBD2,TRBJ2-3,NA,TGTGCCAGCAGCTTAGCCCTAGCGGGAGTCAGCACAGATACGCAGTATTTT,CASSLALAGVSTDTQYF
TRBV14,NA,TRBJ2-7,NA,TGTGCCAGCAGCCGGGGACTCCAATACGAGCAGTACTTC,CASSRGLQYEQYF
TRBV20-1,NA,TRBJ2-7,NA,TGCAGTGCTAGTTTGGGAAGCGGACAGTACTTC,CSASLGSGQYF
TRBV7-9,NA,TRBJ1-1,NA,TGTGCCAGCAGCATTGGACGGGATGAAGCTTTCTTT,CASSIGRDEAFF
TRBV27,NA,TRBJ1-5,NA,TGTGCCAGCAGTCATCGCAATCAGCCCCAGCATTTT,CASSHRNQPQHF
TRBV2,NA,TRBJ1-4,NA,TGTGCCAGCAGTGCCGGGGGGTACGAAAGACTGTTTTTT,CASSAGGYERLFF
TRBV28,NA,TRBJ1-3,NA,TGTGCCAGCAGTTTATGGGAGCCTGGAAACACCATATATTTT,CASSLWEPGNTIYF
TRBV7-9,TRBD1,TRBJ1-3,NA,TGTGCCAGCAGCCTATACAGGGGAGGTGGAAACACCATATATTTT,CASSLYRGGGNTIYF
TRBV19,NA,TRBJ2-1,NA,TGTGCCAGTATATCTAGCGGGACAGGGGATAGTTTTGAGCAGTTCTTC,CASISSGTGDSFEQFF
TRBV9,NA,TRBJ2-7,NA,TGTGCCAGCAGCGTAGCTCAGGGGCCCTACGAGCAGTACTTC,CASSVAQGPYEQYF
TRBV7-9,TRBD1,TRBJ1-3,NA,TGTGCCAGCAGCCCACAGGGGGCGATCGGCACCATATATTTT,CASSPQGAIGTIYF
TRBV14,NA,TRBJ2-1,NA,TGTGCCAGCAGCCATCCGGGGTCCTCCTACAATGAGCAGTTCTTC,CASSHPGSSYNEQFF
TRBV7-9,TRBD1,TRBJ1-2,once,TGTGCCAGCCCCTGGGGCGAGGGGGCAGATGGCTACACCTTC,CASPWGEGADGYTF
TRBV21-1,NA,TRBJ1-5,NA,TGTGCCAGCAGCAAAGGAGGGAGGCCCCAGCATTTT,CASSKGGRPQHF
TRBV11-1,TRBD1,TRBJ2-3,NA,TGTGCCAGCAGCACGACAGGGGGCCAGGGAACGCAGTATTTT,CASSTTGGQGTQYF
TRBV7-2,TRBD2,TRBJ2-3,once,TGTGCCAGCAGCAGCGGGAGGGCCTCGGGAAATACGCAGTATTTT,CASSSGRASGNTQYF
TRBV7-3,NA,TRBJ2-1,NA,TGTGCCAGCAGCTTATCTCGTAGCTCCTACAATGAGCAGTTCTTC,CASSLSRSSYNEQFF
TRBV24-1,TRBD2,TRBJ2-3,NA,TGTGCCACCAGTGACTTAACCCAAGCGGGAGAAGATACGCAGTATTTT,CATSDLTQAGEDTQYF
TRBV5-4,NA,TRBJ2-7,once,TGTGCCAGCAGCTCGCCGCGGGTATCCTACTACGAGCAGTACTTC,CASSSPRVSYYEQYF
TRBV6-1,NA,TRBJ2-3,NA,TGTGCCAGCAGTGAAGATGCGGGGAGCACAGATACGCAGTATTTT,CASSEDAGSTDTQYF
TRBV5-8,TRBD1,TRBJ2-3,few,TGTGCCAGCAGCCAATGGACAGGGGGCGCAGATACGCAGTATTTT,CASSQWTGGADTQYF
TRBV5-1,TRBD2,TRBJ2-2,NA,TGCGCCAGCAGCTTCACGATCGGGACTAGCGGGAGGGCCGCATCTGGGGAGCTGTTTTTT,CASSFTIGTSGRAASGELFF
TRBV7-9,TRBD1,TRBJ1-6,few,TGTGCCAGCAGCTTGGGGACAGGCATCGGGAATTCACCCCTCCACTTT,CASSLGTGIGNSPLHF
TRBV28,NA,TRBJ2-7,NA,TGTGCCGCCGGGAGAACGTACGAGCAGTACTTC,CAAGRTYEQYF
TRBV27,TRBD2,TRBJ2-3,NA,TGTGCCAGCAGCGCGGGAGGGCCATCGCAGTATTTT,CASSAGGPSQYF
TRBV21-1,NA,TRBJ1-5,NA,TGTGCCAGCAGCAAAGAGCGACGGGTTGGCAATCAGCCCCAGCATTTT,CASSKERRVGNQPQHF
TRBV5-1,NA,TRBJ2-3,NA,TGCGCCAGCAGCTTGCTGGGCCCCTCAGATACGCAGTATTTT,CASSLLGPSDTQYF
TRBV6-2/TRBV6-3,NA,TRBJ2-5,NA,TGTGCCAGCAGCCGTCGAGGCAGAGCTTACCAAGAGACCCAGTACTTC,CASSRRGRAYQETQYF
TRBV6-1,NA,TRBJ1-5,NA,TGTGCCAGCAGTGAAGCGCAGGGTAGCAATCAGCCCCAGCATTTT,CASSEAQGSNQPQHF
TRBV5-1,TRBD2,TRBJ2-2,NA,TGCGCCAGCAAAAAACAGACGGGACTAGCGGGAGTTACCGGGGAGCTGTTTTTT,CASKKQTGLAGVTGELFF
TRBV5-8,NA,TRBJ2-5,NA,TGTGCCAGCAGCTCGACATTACAAGAGACCCAGTACTTC,CASSSTLQETQYF
TRBV11-2,NA,TRBJ2-2,NA,TGTGCCAGCAGCTTTTCGTCGACCGGGACAAAGAACACCGGGGAGCTGTTTTTT,CASSFSSTGTKNTGELFF
TRBV6-1,NA,TRBJ2-2,NA,TGTGCCAGCAGTGAAAGAGCGTACGGTGCAACATCAAGCCGGACCGGGGAGCTGTTTTTT,CASSERAYGATSSRTGELFF
TRBV28,NA,TRBJ2-7,NA,TGTGCCAGCAGTTCACAGGTGACATACGAGCAGTACTTC,CASSSQVTYEQYF
TRBV18,NA,TRBJ1-4,NA,TGTGCCAGCTCACCACGCGGGAGCGACGATGAAAAACTGTTTTTT,CASSPRGSDDEKLFF
TRBV7-8,NA,TRBJ2-5,NA,TGTGCCAGCACCCGAGGAAGCGAGACCCAGTACTTC,CASTRGSETQYF
TRBV6-5,TRBD2,TRBJ2-1,NA,TGTGCCAGCAGTCATACTAGCGGCTCCTACAATGAGCAGTTCTTC,CASSHTSGSYNEQFF
TRBV7-2,NA,TRBJ1-5,NA,TGTGCCAGCAGCTTGGGCCCAGGGGAAAAGCCCCAGCATTTT,CASSLGPGEKPQHF